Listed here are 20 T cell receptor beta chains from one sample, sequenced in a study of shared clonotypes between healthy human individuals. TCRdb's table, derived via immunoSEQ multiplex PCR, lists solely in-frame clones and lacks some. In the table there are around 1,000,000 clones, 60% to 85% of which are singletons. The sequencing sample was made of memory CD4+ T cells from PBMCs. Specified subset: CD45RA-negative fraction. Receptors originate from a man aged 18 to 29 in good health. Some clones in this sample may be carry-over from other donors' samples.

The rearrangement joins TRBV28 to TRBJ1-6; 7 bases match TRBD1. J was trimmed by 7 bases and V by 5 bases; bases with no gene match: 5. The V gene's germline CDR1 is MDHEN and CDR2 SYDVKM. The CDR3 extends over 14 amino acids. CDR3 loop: CASSPGTANSPLHF. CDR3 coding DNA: TGTGCCAGCAGTCCGGGGACAGCCAATTCACCCCTCCACTTT.

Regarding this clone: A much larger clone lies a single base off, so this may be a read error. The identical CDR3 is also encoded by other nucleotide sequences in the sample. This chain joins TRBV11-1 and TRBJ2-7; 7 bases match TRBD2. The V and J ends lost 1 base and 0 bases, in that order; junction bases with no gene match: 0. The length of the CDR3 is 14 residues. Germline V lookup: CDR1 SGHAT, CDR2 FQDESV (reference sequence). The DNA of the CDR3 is TGTGCCAGCAGCTTAGGCGGGAGCTCCTACGAGCAGTACTTC. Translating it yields CASSLGGSSYEQYF.

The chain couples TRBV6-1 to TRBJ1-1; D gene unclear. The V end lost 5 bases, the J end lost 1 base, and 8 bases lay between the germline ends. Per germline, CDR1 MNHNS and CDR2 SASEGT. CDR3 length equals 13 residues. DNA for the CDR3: TGTGCCAGCAGTCTCACACCGAACACTGAAGCTTTCTTT. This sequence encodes CASSLTPNTEAFF.

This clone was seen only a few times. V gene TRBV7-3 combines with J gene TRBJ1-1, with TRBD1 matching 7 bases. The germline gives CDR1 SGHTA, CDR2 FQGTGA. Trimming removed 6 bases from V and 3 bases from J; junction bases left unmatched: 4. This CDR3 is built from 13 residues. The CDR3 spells CASRFTGDTEAFF. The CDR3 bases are TGTGCCAGCAGATTCACAGGGGACACTGAAGCTTTCTTT. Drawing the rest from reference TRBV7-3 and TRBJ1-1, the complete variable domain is GAGVSQTPSNKVTEKGKYVELRCDPISGHTALYWYRQSLGQGPEFLIYFQGTGAADDSGLPNDRFFAVRPEGSVSTLKIQRTERGDSAVYLCASRFTGDTEAFFGQGTRLTVV.

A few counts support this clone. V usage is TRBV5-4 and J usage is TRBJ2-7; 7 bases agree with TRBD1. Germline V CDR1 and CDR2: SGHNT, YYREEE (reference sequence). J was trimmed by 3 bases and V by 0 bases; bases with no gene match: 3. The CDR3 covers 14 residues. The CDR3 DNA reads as TGTGCCAGCAGCTTGGACAGGGGATTCTACGAGCAGTACTTC. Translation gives CASSLDRGFYEQYF.

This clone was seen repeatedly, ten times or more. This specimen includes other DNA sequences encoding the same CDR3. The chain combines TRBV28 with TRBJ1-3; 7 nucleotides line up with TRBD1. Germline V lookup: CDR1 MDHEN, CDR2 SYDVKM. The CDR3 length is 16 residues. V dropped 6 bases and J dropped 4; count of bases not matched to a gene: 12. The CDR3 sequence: CASSSPHQQGGNTIYF. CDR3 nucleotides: TGTGCCAGCAGCTCGCCCCACCAACAGGGGGGAAACACCATATATTTT.

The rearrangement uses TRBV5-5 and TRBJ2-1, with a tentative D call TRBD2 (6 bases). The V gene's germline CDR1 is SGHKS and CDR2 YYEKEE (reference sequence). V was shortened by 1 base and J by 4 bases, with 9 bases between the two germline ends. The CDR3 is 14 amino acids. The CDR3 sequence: CASSLTGVYNEQFF. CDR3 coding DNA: TGTGCCAGCAGCTTGACGGGAGTGTACAATGAGCAGTTCTTC.

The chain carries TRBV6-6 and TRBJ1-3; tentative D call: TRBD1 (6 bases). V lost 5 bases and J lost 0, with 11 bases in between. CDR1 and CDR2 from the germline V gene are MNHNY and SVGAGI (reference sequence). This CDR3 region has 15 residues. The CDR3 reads CASSPDSSSGNTIYF. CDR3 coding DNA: TGTGCCAGCAGTCCGGACAGTAGCTCTGGAAACACCATATATTTT.

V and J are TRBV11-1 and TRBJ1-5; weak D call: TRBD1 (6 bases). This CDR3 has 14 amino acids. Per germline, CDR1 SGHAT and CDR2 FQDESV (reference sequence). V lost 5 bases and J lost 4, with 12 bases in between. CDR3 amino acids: CASSREGTNQPQHF. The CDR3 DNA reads TGTGCCAGCAGCAGGGAGGGGACAAATCAGCCCCAGCATTTT.

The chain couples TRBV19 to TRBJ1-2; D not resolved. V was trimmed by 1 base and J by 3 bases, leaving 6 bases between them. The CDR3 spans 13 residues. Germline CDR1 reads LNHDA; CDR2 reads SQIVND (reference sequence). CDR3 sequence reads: CASSIGPDYGYTF. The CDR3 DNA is TGTGCCAGTAGTATAGGCCCCGACTATGGCTACACCTTC.

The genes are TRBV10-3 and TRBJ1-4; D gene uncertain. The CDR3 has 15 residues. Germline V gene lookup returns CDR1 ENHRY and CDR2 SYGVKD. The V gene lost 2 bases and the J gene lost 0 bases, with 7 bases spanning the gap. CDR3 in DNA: TGTGCCATCAGTGAGGGGTCTACAACTAATGAAAAACTGTTTTTT. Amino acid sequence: CAISEGSTTNEKLFF.

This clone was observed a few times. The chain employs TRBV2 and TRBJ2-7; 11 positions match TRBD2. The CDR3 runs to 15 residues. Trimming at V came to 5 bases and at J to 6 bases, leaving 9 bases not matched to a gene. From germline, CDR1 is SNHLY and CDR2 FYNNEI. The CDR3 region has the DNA TGTGCCAGCAGTTCCATAGCGGGAGGGCAATCCGAGCAGTACTTC. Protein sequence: CASSSIAGGQSEQYF.

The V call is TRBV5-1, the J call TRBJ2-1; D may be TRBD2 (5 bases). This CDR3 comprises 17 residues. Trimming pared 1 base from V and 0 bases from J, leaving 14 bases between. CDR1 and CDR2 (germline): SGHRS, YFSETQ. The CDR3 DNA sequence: TGCGCCAGCAGCTTGAGAGGGCCCGAGAGCTCCTACAATGAGCAGTTCTTC. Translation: CASSLRGPESSYNEQFF.

This chain's CDR3 is CASSLGLTGSRQPQHF. The CDR3 DNA reads TGTGCCAGCAGCTTGGGTCTTACAGGGTCGAGGCAGCCCCAGCATTTT. The chain links TRBV5-8 to TRBJ1-5; a possible D gene is TRBD1 (6 bases). Trimming removed 0 bases from V and 7 bases from J, with 17 bases in between. Germline V lookup: CDR1 SGHTS, CDR2 YDEGEE. This CDR3 is 16 amino acids long.

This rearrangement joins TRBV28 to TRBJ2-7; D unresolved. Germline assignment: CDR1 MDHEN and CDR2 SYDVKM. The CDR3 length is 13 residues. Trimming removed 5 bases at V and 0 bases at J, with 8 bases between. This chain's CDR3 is CASSPGYSYEQYF. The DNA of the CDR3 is TGTGCCAGCAGTCCCGGGTACTCCTACGAGCAGTACTTC.

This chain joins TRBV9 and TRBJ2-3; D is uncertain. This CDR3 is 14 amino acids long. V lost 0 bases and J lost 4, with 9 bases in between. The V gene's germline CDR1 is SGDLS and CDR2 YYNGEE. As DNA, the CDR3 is TGTGCCAGCAGCGTAGGTTGGGGATCAGATACGCAGTATTTT. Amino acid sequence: CASSVGWGSDTQYF.

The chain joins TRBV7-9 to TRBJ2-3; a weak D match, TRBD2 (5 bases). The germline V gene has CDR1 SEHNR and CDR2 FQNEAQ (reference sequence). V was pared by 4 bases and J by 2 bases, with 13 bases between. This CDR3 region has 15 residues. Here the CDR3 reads CASSSTQRYTDTQYF. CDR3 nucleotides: TGTGCCAGCAGCTCCACCCAGCGGTACACAGATACGCAGTATTTT.

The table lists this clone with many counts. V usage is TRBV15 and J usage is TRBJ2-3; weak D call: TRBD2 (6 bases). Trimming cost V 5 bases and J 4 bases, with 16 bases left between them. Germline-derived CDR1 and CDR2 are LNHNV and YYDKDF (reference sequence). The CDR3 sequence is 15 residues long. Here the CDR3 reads CATSGIYGGADTQYF. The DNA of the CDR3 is TGTGCCACCAGCGGGATCTACGGAGGGGCAGATACGCAGTATTTT.

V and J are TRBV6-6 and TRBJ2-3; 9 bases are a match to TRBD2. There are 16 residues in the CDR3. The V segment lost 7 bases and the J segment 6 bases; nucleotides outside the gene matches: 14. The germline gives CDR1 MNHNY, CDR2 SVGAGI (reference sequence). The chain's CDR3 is CASTPRVAGVGDTQYF. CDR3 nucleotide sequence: TGTGCCAGCACTCCTCGTGTAGCGGGAGTCGGGGATACGCAGTATTTT.

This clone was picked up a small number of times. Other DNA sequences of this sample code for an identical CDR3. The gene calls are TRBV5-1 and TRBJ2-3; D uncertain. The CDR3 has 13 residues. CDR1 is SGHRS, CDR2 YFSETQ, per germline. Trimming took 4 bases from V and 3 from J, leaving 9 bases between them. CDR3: CASSLDRTDTQYF. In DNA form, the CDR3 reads TGCGCCAGCAGCCTCGATCGAACAGATACGCAGTATTTT.